A single TCR beta chain is shown here with its context. Its antigen is unknown. Base-call qualities are not available, and no considerably larger clone is one nucleotide away. The record originates from a study of blood T cells in healthy people across ages (dated by TCRdb to the mid-2010s). Study-level background: Template switching captured roughly one uniquely barcoded TCR beta cDNA molecule per two T cells in model experiments. To avoid experimental bias, donors of different ages were distributed randomly across sequencing lanes. Two additional independent replicas of 1 million unique cDNA reads from the same blood draw were analyzed for two donors (one aged 18 to 30 and one aged 80 or older). Age-related changes in TCR beta repertoire diversity were measured in the study by deep sequencing normalized with unique cDNA molecular identifiers. Four age groups were formed from the donors: young (average approximately 15 years), middle-aged (approximately 39), aged (roughly 56) and long-lived (around 82).

What the work shows at the level of the full study, not this receptor alone: Total diversity estimates from one million sequenced T cells were considered lower bounds and underestimates. The CMV infection status of donors was not known, potentially confounding age-related changes in expanded clonotypes. As age increased, observed TCR beta diversity per million T cells dropped in a roughly linear way, and a significant reduction was already evident by age 40. A strong correlation was found between observed TCR beta diversity and the percentage of naive T cells measured by flow cytometry. Since profiling was done on bulk unsorted PBMCs, naive and antigen-experienced compartments could not be conclusively compared. Compared with the aged group, the long-lived group had more naive CD4+ T cells, fewer expanded clones and increased TCR diversity, a pattern suggesting age selection.

The donors were 40 or so Caucasian individuals from Russia, aged roughly 6 to 100 years, who were systemically healthy. Around 9.8 milliliters of peripheral blood were collected from each donor into EDTA-treated Vacutainer tubes. Ficoll-Paque density-gradient centrifugation was used to isolate PBMCs, with at least 7 million per sample. Trizol reagent was used to extract total RNA from PBMCs, with at least 6 micrograms per sample. The percentages of naive CD45RAhigh/CD27high T cells were determined by flow cytometry on a PBMC aliquot from every donor. Preparation of the library involved 5' RACE. TCRdb lists the instrument as Illumina HiSeq 2500. A second 7 to 11 cycle PCR used a sample-barcoded 5' primer and a J-beta primer mix. Each TCR beta cDNA molecule received a unique molecular identifier from a template-switch 5' adaptor carrying 12 random nucleotides. At least 2.5 million CDR3-containing paired-end reads were obtained from each sample. All of the RNA was converted into first-strand cDNA using the Mint cDNA synthesis kit, with a TRBC-specific oligonucleotide serving as the primer. Following uracil-DNA glycosylase treatment, a first 18-cycle PCR with universal primers M1SS and BC2_uni_R was performed on all cDNA. Under the source paper's analysis protocol: For normalization, 1 million high-quality reads were randomly selected from each sample, with every read carrying a distinct molecular identifier. Instead of being binned into consensus sequences, reads that shared molecular identifiers were thrown out. MiTCR, set to a Q25 quality threshold and the strictest error-elimination algorithm, was used for CDR3 identification, clonotype clustering and error correction. Lower-bound total TCR beta diversity was estimated with a nonparametric unseen species model using Euler transformation. TCRdb reanalyzed the raw reads on its own, using fastp at Q25 for trimming and MiXCR for clone calling, and kept in-frame beta chains. For every CDR3 protein sequence, its rows merge into one entry that carries the most common genes and DNA. TCRdb's processing, not the authors', yielded these V and J calls. The sample contains over a million distinct CDR3 sequences, 42% of them found a single time. The ten largest account for over 3.5% of the sample.

The junction shows trimming of 1 base on V and 2 bases on J, plus 9 bases between the germline ends. CDR1 and CDR2 are drawn from the germline V gene (reference sequence): SEHNR, FQNEAQ. The CDR3 starts with the cysteine, ends with the phenylalanine, and has 15 residues. The DNA shown is the 45-base CDR3, in frame from base 1. Sequenced: blood. The receptor chain draws on TRBV7-9 and TRBJ1-3, with TRBD1 as a weak D call on 5 bases. The TCR originated in a woman under 30 in good health. The CDR3 region: CASSLGVTAGNTIYF. The DNA is TGTGCCAGCAGCTTAGGCGTGACAGCTGGAAACACCATATATTTT.